This TCR beta chain was profiled in a study of OX40 agonist ivuxolimab in advanced cancers. Some clones are missing from TCRdb's copy, which holds only in-frame ones; the method was immunoSEQ multiplex PCR. The table has about 110,000 clones, under 95% seen once; the top ten hold approximately 0.63%. This clone was seen only a few times. Trimming stripped 2 bases from V and 1 base from J, with 6 bases between. Germline CDR1 is MNHEY and CDR2 is SVGAGI. The CDR3 is 14 amino acids. The sample here was CD4+ or CD8+ T cells sorted from blood, taken in a trial of the OX40 agonist ivuxolimab. This receptor was obtained from an adult with an advanced solid tumor such as melanoma, head and neck, liver or kidney cancer. J is TRBJ1-3 and V is TRBV6-5; D uncertain. CDR3 sequence (DNA): TGTGCCAGCAGTTACCAAAATTCTGGAAACACCATATATTTT. Translated: CASSYQNSGNTIYF.